Listed below are T cell receptor beta chains from one sample, sequenced in a study of cytomegalovirus exposure and HLA in healthy donors. The repertoire was sequenced with immunoSEQ multiplex PCR; TCRdb's copy has only in-frame clones and lacks some. The table shows approximately 100,000 clones, with about 80% occurring only once. The sample taken for sequencing was PBMCs. The origin of the receptors is a female donor in good health and CMV-seropositive. Each CDR3 is given with its conserved first and last residue. D genes are given only for firm matches. Size is omitted from some rows. Given values are once, few, many or a class for expanded clones.

v_gene	d_gene	j_gene	abundance	CDR3nt	CDR3aa
TRBV6-5	-	TRBJ2-2	-	TGTGCCAGCCAGAGGGGGGGCCCGACCGGGGAGCTGTTTTTT	CASQRGGPTGELFF
TRBV28	TRBD2	TRBJ2-5	few	TGTGCCAGCCGTAGCGGGAGTCCTCCAGAGACCCAGTACTTC	CASRSGSPPETQYF
TRBV4-1	TRBD1	TRBJ1-2	-	TGCGCCAGCAGCCAAGGGGACAGGCTAGGCTACACCTTC	CASSQGDRLGYTF
TRBV5-1	TRBD1	TRBJ2-7	once	TGCGCCAGCAGCTCGCAGGGGGCGAGCTCCTACGAGCAGTACTTC	CASSSQGASSYEQYF
TRBV5-1	TRBD1	TRBJ1-4	-	TGCGCCAGCAGCTTGGGACGCGACAGGGATGTTCGAGCAACTAATGAAAAACTGTTTTTT	CASSLGRDRDVRATNEKLFF
TRBV30	TRBD2	TRBJ2-5	-	TGTGCCTGGAGTGTACGAGGGAGGGGACCGGAGACCCAGTACTTC	CAWSVRGRGPETQYF
TRBV28	TRBD1	TRBJ2-7	once	TGTGCCAGCATCCCCCTCTCGGGACAGGGACAATACGAGCAGTACTTC	CASIPLSGQGQYEQYF
TRBV6-5	TRBD2	TRBJ2-3	-	TGTGCCAGCAGTTACGGAAGCGGGGGGGCCCGAGATACGCAGTATTTT	CASSYGSGGARDTQYF
TRBV28	TRBD2	TRBJ2-1	-	TGTGCCAGCAGGGAGGGGACTAGCGGGAGGCCGAGGGGCTACAATGAGCAGTTCTTC	CASREGTSGRPRGYNEQFF
TRBV23-1	-	TRBJ1-4	-	TGCGCCAGCAGTCGTTACTTACAGTGCCGTAATGAAAAACTGTTTTTT	CASSRYLQCRNEKLFF
TRBV11-2	TRBD2	TRBJ2-1	-	TGTGCCAGCAGCTTGGCTAGCGGGTCCCGCGGTGAGCAGTTCTTC	CASSLASGSRGEQFF
TRBV7-3	TRBD1	TRBJ2-5	-	TGTGCCAGCAGCCTAGGGACAGATAGGCAAGAGACCCAGTACTTC	CASSLGTDRQETQYF
TRBV6-1	TRBD1	TRBJ2-1	-	TGTGCCAGCAGTGAATGGATGGGACAGGGAACAAGGAATGAGCAGTTCTTC	CASSEWMGQGTRNEQFF
TRBV9	TRBD2	TRBJ2-1	-	TGTGCCAGCAGCTCCCGAACGGGGCGGGGGGCATACAATGAGCAGTTCTTC	CASSSRTGRGAYNEQFF
TRBV19	-	TRBJ1-4	few	TGTGCCAGTAGTATAGCCTCAGGGGCAACTAATGAAAAACTGTTTTTT	CASSIASGATNEKLFF
TRBV2	-	TRBJ2-1	-	TGTGCCAGCAGTGAAAAAGCGCCCGAGCAGTTCTTC	CASSEKAPEQFF
TRBV2	-	TRBJ1-6	few	TGTGCCAGCAGTGAAAGGACGGGAAATAATTCACCCCTCCACTTT	CASSERTGNNSPLHF
TRBV19	-	TRBJ1-3	-	TGTGCCAGTAGAGAGACAGGTACTGGAAACACCATATATTTT	CASRETGTGNTIYF
TRBV30	-	TRBJ2-3	-	TGTGCCTGGACCCGTGACGTCCACCTAGCCACAGATACGCAGTATTTT	CAWTRDVHLATDTQYF
TRBV10-3	-	TRBJ2-2	-	TGTGCCATCTCGGCTAGCACCGGGGAGCTGTTTTTT	CAISASTGELFF
TRBV4-1	-	TRBJ1-5	once	TGCGCCAGCAGCCAAGCCCCCACAGGGAACTATCAGCCCCAGCATTTT	CASSQAPTGNYQPQHF
TRBV19	-	TRBJ1-6	-	TGTGCCAGTAGTGCCAATTGGGGCGAAAATTCACCCCTCCACTTT	CASSANWGENSPLHF
TRBV30	-	TRBJ2-5	-	TGTGCCTGGAGTCCCCACTTGGGCGCCCCGTACCAAGAGACCCAGTACTTC	CAWSPHLGAPYQETQYF
TRBV19	-	TRBJ2-5	-	TGTGCCAGTAGTACGGGAGGCGGGGGCCGGGAGACCCAGTACTTC	CASSTGGGGRETQYF
TRBV28	-	TRBJ1-2	-	TGTGCCAGCAGTTGGGGAGCGGGCGCAAACTATGGCTACACCTTC	CASSWGAGANYGYTF
TRBV4-1	TRBD1	TRBJ1-2	once	TGCGCCAGCAGCCAACTTCACAGGGGGCTAGACTATGGCTACACCTTC	CASSQLHRGLDYGYTF
TRBV5-4	TRBD1	TRBJ1-2	-	TGTGCCAGCAGCCATAAGGGACAGGGCTCATCAAACTATGGCTACACCTTC	CASSHKGQGSSNYGYTF
TRBV27	TRBD1	TRBJ1-3	-	TGTGCCAGCAGTGCACAACAGGGGGCCGATGACACCATATATTTT	CASSAQQGADDTIYF
TRBV5-1	-	TRBJ1-4	-	TGCGCCAGCAGCTTGGACTCGACTAATGAAAAACTGTTTTTT	CASSLDSTNEKLFF
TRBV6-6	TRBD1	TRBJ1-3	-	TGTGCCAGCAGGCGGACAGGAACCCTCTCTGGAAACACCATATATTTT	CASRRTGTLSGNTIYF
TRBV28	TRBD2	TRBJ2-3	-	TGTGCCAGCAGTCCCAACCCTAGCGGGGGGCTGGGGACGCAGTATTTT	CASSPNPSGGLGTQYF
TRBV5-6	-	TRBJ1-1	-	TGTGCCAGCAGCCAGGGTGGGGGCCTCAGGATGGGAGCTTTCTTT	CASSQGGGLRMGAFF
TRBV7-6	TRBD1	TRBJ1-4	-	TGTGCCAGCAGCGGAGGGACAGGGTTTAATGAAAAACTGTTTTTT	CASSGGTGFNEKLFF
TRBV7-8	TRBD1	TRBJ1-2	once	TGTGCCAGCAGCCCCCGGGACAGTCCTAACTATGGCTACACCTTC	CASSPRDSPNYGYTF
TRBV5-8	TRBD1	TRBJ1-3	-	TGTGCCAGCAGCCTCCCACGACAGGGGCGGGGAAACACCATATATTTT	CASSLPRQGRGNTIYF
TRBV4-2	-	TRBJ2-3	-	TGTGCCAGCAGCCAAGATGGGGGGGCCACAGATACGCAGTATTTT	CASSQDGGATDTQYF
TRBV28	TRBD1	TRBJ1-2	-	TGTGCCAGCAGTTTTTCGGGACAGAAATATGGCTACACCTTC	CASSFSGQKYGYTF
TRBV7-8	-	TRBJ1-5	-	TGTGCCAGCAGCTCGGGGTATAGCAATCAGCCCCAGCATTTT	CASSSGYSNQPQHF
TRBV5-8	-	TRBJ1-2	-	TGTGCCAGCAGCAGAAAGGACAGCCCCCTATATGGCTACACCTTC	CASSRKDSPLYGYTF
TRBV28	TRBD1	TRBJ1-2	-	TGTGCCAGCAGTTTACCCCCGGGACAGGGGGCGGGTGGCTACACCTTC	CASSLPPGQGAGGYTF
TRBV28	TRBD1	TRBJ1-5	-	TGTGCCAGCAGTTTATTTATCGGACAGGGGGCGGTTCAGCCCCAGCATTTT	CASSLFIGQGAVQPQHF
TRBV18	TRBD1	TRBJ2-7	-	TGTGCCAGCTCACCCCGGACAGGGGACTCCCTGCAGTACTTC	CASSPRTGDSLQYF
TRBV4-3	-	TRBJ2-1	-	TGCGCCAGCAGCCAGCGGACTACCGCTGCCCATGAGCAGTTCTTC	CASSQRTTAAHEQFF
TRBV7-3	-	TRBJ2-2	-	TGTGCCAGCAGCTTAAATCCAGGGACTGCCGGGGAGCTGTTTTTT	CASSLNPGTAGELFF
TRBV19	-	TRBJ1-2	-	TGTGCCAGTAGTATAGATGGAAGAAGAGGGGGCTACACCTTC	CASSIDGRRGGYTF